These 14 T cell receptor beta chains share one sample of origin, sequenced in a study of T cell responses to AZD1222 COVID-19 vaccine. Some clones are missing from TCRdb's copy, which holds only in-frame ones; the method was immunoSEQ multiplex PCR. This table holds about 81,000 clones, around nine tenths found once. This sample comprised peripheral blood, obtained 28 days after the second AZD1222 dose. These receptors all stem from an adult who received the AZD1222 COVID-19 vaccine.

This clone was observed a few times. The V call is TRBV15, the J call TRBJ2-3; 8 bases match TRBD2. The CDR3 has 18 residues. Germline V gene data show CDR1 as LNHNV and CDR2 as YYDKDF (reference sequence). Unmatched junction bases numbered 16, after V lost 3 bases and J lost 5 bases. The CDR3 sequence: CATSRDVLNKRELDTQYF. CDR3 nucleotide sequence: TGTGCCACCAGCAGGGACGTCCTCAACAAGCGGGAGTTAGATACGCAGTATTTT.

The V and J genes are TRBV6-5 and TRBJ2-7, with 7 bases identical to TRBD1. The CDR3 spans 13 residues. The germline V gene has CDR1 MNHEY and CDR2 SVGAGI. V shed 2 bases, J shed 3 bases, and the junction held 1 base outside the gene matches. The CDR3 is CASSYTGVYEQYF. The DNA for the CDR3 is TGTGCCAGCAGTTACACAGGGGTCTACGAGCAGTACTTC.

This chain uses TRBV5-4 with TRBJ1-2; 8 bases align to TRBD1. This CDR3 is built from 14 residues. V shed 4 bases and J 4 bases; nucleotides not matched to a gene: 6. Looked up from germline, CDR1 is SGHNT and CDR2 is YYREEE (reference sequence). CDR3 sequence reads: CASSPGGASYGYTF. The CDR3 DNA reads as TGTGCCAGCAGCCCAGGGGGCGCATCCTATGGCTACACCTTC. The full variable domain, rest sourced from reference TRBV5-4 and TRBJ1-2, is ETGVTQSPTHLIKTRGQQVTLRCSSQSGHNTVSWYQQALGQGPQFIFQYYREEENGRGNFPPRFSGLQFPNYSSELNVNALELDDSALYLCASSPGGASYGYTFGSGTRLTVV.

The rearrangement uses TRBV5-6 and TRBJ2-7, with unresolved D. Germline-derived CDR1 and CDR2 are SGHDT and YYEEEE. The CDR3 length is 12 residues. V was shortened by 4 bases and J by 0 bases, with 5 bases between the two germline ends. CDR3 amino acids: CASSASSYEQYF. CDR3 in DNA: TGTGCCAGCAGCGCCAGCTCCTACGAGCAGTACTTC.

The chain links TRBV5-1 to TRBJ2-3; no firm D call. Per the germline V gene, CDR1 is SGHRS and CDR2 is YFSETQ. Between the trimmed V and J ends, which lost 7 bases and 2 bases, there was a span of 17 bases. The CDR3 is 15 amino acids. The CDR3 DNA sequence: TGCGCCAGCTCCTGGGCAACGAGAAACACAGATACGCAGTATTTT. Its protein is CASSWATRNTDTQYF.

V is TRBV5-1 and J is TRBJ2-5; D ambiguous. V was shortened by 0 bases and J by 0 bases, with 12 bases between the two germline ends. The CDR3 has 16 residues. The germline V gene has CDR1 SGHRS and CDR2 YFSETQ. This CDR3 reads CASSLGPSWYQETQYF. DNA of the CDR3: TGCGCCAGCAGCTTGGGACCCAGTTGGTACCAAGAGACCCAGTACTTC. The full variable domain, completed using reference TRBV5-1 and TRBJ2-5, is KAGVTQTPRYLIKTRGQQVTLSCSPISGHRSVSWYQQTPGQGLQFLFEYFSETQRNKGNFPGRFSGRQFSNSRSEMNVSTLELGDSALYLCASSLGPSWYQETQYFGPGTRLLVL.

The DNA of the CDR3 is TGTGCCAGCACCATAACAGGGTTAGCGTACGAGCAGTACTTC. It translates to CASTITGLAYEQYF. The rearrangement uses TRBV5-8 and TRBJ2-7, with D possibly being TRBD1 (6 bases). Germline V gene lookup returns CDR1 SGHTS and CDR2 YDEGEE. The V end was cut by 6 bases, the J end by 4 bases, with 17 bases between. This CDR3 region has 14 residues.

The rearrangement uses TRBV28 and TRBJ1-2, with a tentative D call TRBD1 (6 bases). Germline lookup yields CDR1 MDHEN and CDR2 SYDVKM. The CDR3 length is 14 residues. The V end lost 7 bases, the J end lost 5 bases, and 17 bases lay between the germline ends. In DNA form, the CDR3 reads TGTGCCAGCAATGAACAGGGTTCGACATATGGCTACACCTTC. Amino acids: CASNEQGSTYGYTF.

This CDR3 is CASSLGEVGSPLHF. The CDR3 DNA reads as TGTGCCAGCAGCTTGGGAGAAGTTGGTTCACCCCTCCACTTT. V and J are TRBV5-8 and TRBJ1-6; unclear D gene. Germline loops: CDR1 SGHTS, CDR2 YDEGEE. Deletions cut 0 bases from V and 9 bases from J, with 10 bases between. The CDR3 totals 14 residues.

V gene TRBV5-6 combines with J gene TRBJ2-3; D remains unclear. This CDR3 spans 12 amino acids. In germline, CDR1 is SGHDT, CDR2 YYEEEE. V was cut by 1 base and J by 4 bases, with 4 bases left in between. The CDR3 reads CASSLSADTQYF. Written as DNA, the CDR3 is TGTGCCAGCAGCTTGTCCGCAGATACGCAGTATTTT.

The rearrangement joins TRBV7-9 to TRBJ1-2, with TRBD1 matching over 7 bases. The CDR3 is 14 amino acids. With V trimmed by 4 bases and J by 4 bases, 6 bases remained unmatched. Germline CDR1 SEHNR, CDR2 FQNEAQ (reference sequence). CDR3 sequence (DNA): TGTGCCAGCAGCTCCGACAGGGACTTCTATGGCTACACCTTC. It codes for CASSSDRDFYGYTF.

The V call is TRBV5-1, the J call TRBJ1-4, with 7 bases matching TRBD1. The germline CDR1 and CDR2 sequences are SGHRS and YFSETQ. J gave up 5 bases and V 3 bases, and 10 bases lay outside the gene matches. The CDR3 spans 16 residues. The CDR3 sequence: CASSSLQTGSNEKLFF. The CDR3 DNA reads TGCGCCAGCAGCTCATTACAGACAGGGTCAAATGAAAAACTGTTTTTT.

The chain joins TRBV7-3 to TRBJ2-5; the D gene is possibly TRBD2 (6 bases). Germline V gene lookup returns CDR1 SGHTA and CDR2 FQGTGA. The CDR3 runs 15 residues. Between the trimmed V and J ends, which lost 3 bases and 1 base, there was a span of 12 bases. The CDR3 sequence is CASSLGGAGQETQYF. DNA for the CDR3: TGTGCCAGCAGCTTGGGGGGAGCGGGCCAAGAGACCCAGTACTTC.

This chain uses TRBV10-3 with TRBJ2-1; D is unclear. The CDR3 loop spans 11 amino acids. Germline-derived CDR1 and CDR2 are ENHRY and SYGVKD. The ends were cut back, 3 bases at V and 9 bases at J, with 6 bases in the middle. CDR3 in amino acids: CAISDPSEQFF. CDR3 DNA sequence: TGTGCCATCAGTGACCCATCTGAGCAGTTCTTC.